These 21 T cell receptor beta chains came from one sample sequenced in a study of blood T cell repertoires in COVID-19. Clones were read by immunoSEQ multiplex PCR, and TCRdb kept only the in-frame ones, dropping some. Of tens of thousands of clones in the sample, roughly 82% were seen once. The sequenced material came from peripheral blood. The receptors were gathered from a human donor in a cohort sampled during active COVID-19.

The chain uses TRBV5-4 and TRBJ1-6, with TRBD1 matching 8 bases. This CDR3 has 14 residues. Germline V gives CDR1 SGHNT, CDR2 YYREEE (reference sequence). Trimming took 0 bases from V and 10 from J; bases not matched to a gene: 3. The CDR3 coding sequence is TGTGCCAGCAGCTTGGGACAGGGGAAATCACCCCTCCACTTT. Translation: CASSLGQGKSPLHF.

The table lists this clone with a count of one. DNA for the CDR3: TGTGCCAGTGCCCGACAGGGTCAAAAGGCCAACGTCCTGACTTTC. This codes for CASARQGQKANVLTF. This chain uses TRBV19 with TRBJ2-6; 7 bases match TRBD1. CDR3 length equals 15 residues. CDR1 is LNHDA, CDR2 SQIVND, per germline (reference sequence). Trimming cost V 8 bases and J 6 bases; bases outside gene matches: 10.

The chain uses TRBV27 and TRBJ1-6, with D maybe TRBD1 (6 bases). V lost 6 bases and J 7 bases, leaving 16 bases between the germline ends. The CDR3 is 15 amino acids. CDR1 and CDR2 (germline): MNHEY, SMNVEV (reference sequence). The CDR3 reads CASRDQGLGNSPLHF. The CDR3 DNA is TGTGCCAGCAGGGATCAGGGGCTTGGGAATTCACCCCTCCACTTT.

V usage is TRBV12-3 or TRBV12-4 and J usage is TRBJ1-2; D gene ambiguous. This CDR3 is 12 amino acids long. Trimming removed 3 bases at V and 8 bases at J, with 10 bases between. CDR3 nucleotide sequence: TGTGCCAGCAGTTTGCAATCGAGGGGCTACACCTTC. Its translation is CASSLQSRGYTF.

The V gene is TRBV6-5, the J gene TRBJ1-2, with D perhaps TRBD1 (5 bases). The CDR3 sequence is 14 residues long. Trimming removed 6 bases from V and 0 bases from J, with 11 bases in between. Per the germline V gene, CDR1 is MNHEY and CDR2 is SVGAGI. CDR3 sequence (DNA): TGTGCCAGCAGCAGAGACAGCTCTAACTATGGCTACACCTTC. Translating it yields CASSRDSSNYGYTF.

V gene TRBV6-2 or TRBV6-3 combines with J gene TRBJ1-5; 9 bases are shared with TRBD1. This CDR3 has 17 residues. V dropped 0 bases and J dropped 2; count of bases not matched to a gene: 5. Looked up from germline, CDR1 is MNHEY and CDR2 is SVGEGT. The CDR3 DNA is TGTGCCAGCAGTTACTCCTGGACAGGGGTCGGCAATCAGCCCCAGCATTTT. It encodes CASSYSWTGVGNQPQHF.

The chain recombines TRBV7-9 with TRBJ1-4; D remains ambiguous. CDR3 length: 12 amino acids. V lost 5 bases to trimming and J lost 8 bases, with 9 bases between them. Germline V gene lookup returns CDR1 SEHNR and CDR2 FQNEAQ (reference sequence). CDR3: CASSAGGEKLFF. The CDR3 DNA reads as TGTGCCAGCAGCGCTGGCGGCGAAAAACTGTTTTTT. The variable domain in full, completed from reference TRBV7-9 and TRBJ1-4, reads DTGVSQNPRHKITKRGQNVTFRCDPISEHNRLYWYRQTLGQGPEFLTYFQNEAQLEKSRLLSDRFSAERPKGSFSTLEIQRTEQGDSAMYLCASSAGGEKLFFGSGTQLSVL.

The chain uses TRBV7-8 and TRBJ2-7; possibly TRBD1 for D (5 bases). The CDR3 runs 14 residues. V gave up 5 bases and J gave up 3 bases, with 14 bases separating them. Germline lookup yields CDR1 SGHVS and CDR2 FQNEAQ. CDR3 sequence reads: CASSITDSYYEQYF. The CDR3 DNA sequence: TGTGCCAGCAGCATAACCGACAGTTACTACGAGCAGTACTTC.

This clone appeared a single time. This chain uses TRBV19 with TRBJ2-1, with 7 bases fitting TRBD2. Germline assignment: CDR1 LNHDA and CDR2 SQIVND (reference sequence). The CDR3 is 13 residues long. The ends lost 1 base at V and 10 bases at J; junction bases unmatched: 4. CDR3 sequence (DNA): TGTGCCAGTAGTATAGGGTCAGCGGGAGAGCAGTTCTTC. Residues: CASSIGSAGEQFF.

This clone was seen a single time. This rearrangement joins TRBV5-6 to TRBJ2-3, with D tentatively TRBD2 (5 bases). The V and J ends lost 2 bases and 0 bases respectively, with 13 bases between them. This CDR3 comprises 16 residues. Per the germline V gene, CDR1 is SGHDT and CDR2 is YYEEEE. CDR3 DNA sequence: TGTGCCAGCAGCTTTGCGAGGGCCTGGAGCACAGATACGCAGTATTTT. Amino acid sequence: CASSFARAWSTDTQYF. The whole variable domain, filled in from reference TRBV5-6 and TRBJ2-3, reads DAGVTQSPTHLIKTRGQQVTLRCSPKSGHDTVSWYQQALGQGPQFIFQYYEEEERQRGNFPDRFSGHQFPNYSSELNVNALLLGDSALYLCASSFARAWSTDTQYFGPGTRLTVL.

V usage is TRBV18 and J usage is TRBJ2-5; 7 bases agree with TRBD2. The V gene end was trimmed by 2 bases and the J gene end by 7 bases; junction bases not matched to a gene: 10. Germline assignment: CDR1 KGHSH and CDR2 LQKENI. This CDR3 is built from 15 residues. The CDR3 region is CASSPISREGGTQYF. CDR3 DNA: TGTGCCAGCTCACCAATTTCCAGGGAGGGCGGGACCCAGTACTTC.

V usage is TRBV5-1 and J usage is TRBJ1-4, with 7 nucleotides matching TRBD1. Germline lookup yields CDR1 SGHRS and CDR2 YFSETQ. V trimming: 4 bases; J trimming: 5 bases; junction bases outside the gene matches: 5. The length of the CDR3 is 14 residues. The CDR3 nucleotides are TGCGCCAGCAGCCCCGGGACAGAGAATGAAAAACTGTTTTTT. Translating gives CASSPGTENEKLFF.

This clone has just one count. V is TRBV15 and J is TRBJ2-5; the D is unclear. The CDR3 is made up of 15 amino acids. Per germline, CDR1 LNHNV and CDR2 YYDKDF (reference sequence). The germline V and J ends were trimmed by 0 bases and 5 bases, with 13 bases remaining between them. The CDR3 protein is CATSREVSRRETQYF. Written as DNA, the CDR3 is TGTGCCACCAGCAGAGAAGTTAGCAGACGGGAGACCCAGTACTTC. The full variable domain, completed using reference TRBV15 and TRBJ2-5, is DAMVIQNPRYQVTQFGKPVTLSCSQTLNHNVMYWYQQKSSQAPKLLFHYYDKDFNNEADTPDNFQSRRPNTSFCFLDIRSPGLGDTAMYLCATSREVSRRETQYFGPGTRLLVL.

V usage is TRBV7-6 and J usage is TRBJ2-7; D possibly corresponds to TRBD1 (5 bases). There are 11 residues in the CDR3. CDR1 SGHVS and CDR2 FNYEAQ come from the germline V gene. V was pared by 6 bases and J by 5 bases, with 8 bases between. CDR3 residues: CASRVGDEQYF. The CDR3 coding sequence is TGTGCCAGCAGGGTAGGGGACGAGCAGTACTTC.

The V call is TRBV28, the J call TRBJ2-7; D uncertain. The CDR3 spans 15 residues. The germline V gene has CDR1 MDHEN and CDR2 SYDVKM. Trimming cost V 7 bases and J 2 bases, with 18 bases left between them. CDR3 region: CASTTPGSQTYEQYF. The CDR3 region has the DNA TGTGCCAGCACCACGCCCGGGTCCCAGACCTACGAGCAGTACTTC.

The chain has TRBV7-8 and TRBJ2-5; D might be TRBD1 (6 bases). This CDR3 contains 14 residues. V was shortened by 3 bases and J by 5 bases, with 13 bases between the two germline ends. Germline loops: CDR1 SGHVS, CDR2 FQNEAQ. CDR3 nucleotides: TGTGCCAGCAGCTTTAACTCAGGGGTCGAGACCCAGTACTTC. Translation: CASSFNSGVETQYF.

The chain uses TRBV13 and TRBJ2-1; unclear D gene. Trimming cost V 5 bases and J 4 bases, with 15 bases left between them. CDR1 and CDR2 from the germline V gene are PRHDT and FYEKMQ (reference sequence). The CDR3 sequence is 15 residues long. The CDR3 bases are TGTGCCAGCAGCCCGAGGCGCGGTACTTACAATGAGCAGTTCTTC. Protein: CASSPRRGTYNEQFF. Full variable domain (missing parts from reference TRBV13 and TRBJ2-1): AAGVIQSPRHLIKEKRETATLKCYPIPRHDTVYWYQQGPGQDPQFLISFYEKMQSDKGSIPDRFSAQQFSDYHSELNMSSLELGDSALYFCASSPRRGTYNEQFFGPGTRLTVL.

The chain couples TRBV6-6 to TRBJ2-7, with 7 bases that match TRBD1. CDR3 length equals 14 residues. CDR1 is MNHNY and CDR2 is SVGAGI in the germline V gene (reference sequence). With V trimmed by 4 bases and J by 3 bases, 6 bases remained unmatched. This chain's CDR3 is CASSSPGTDYEQYF. The DNA of the CDR3 is TGTGCCAGCAGTTCCCCCGGGACAGACTACGAGCAGTACTTC.

The rearrangement joins TRBV29-1 to TRBJ2-6, with D perhaps matching TRBD1 (5 bases). CDR3 length: 13 amino acids. Germline loops: CDR1 SQVTM, CDR2 ANQGSEA. The ends were cut back, 4 bases at V and 2 bases at J, with 6 bases in the middle. Here the CDR3 DNA reads TGCAGCGTTGTCAGGGCTGGGGCCAACGTCCTGACTTTC. Encoded protein: CSVVRAGANVLTF.

The rearrangement uses TRBV6-1 and TRBJ1-2; 7 bases are a match to TRBD1. The V gene's germline CDR1 is MNHNS and CDR2 SASEGT. Trimming at V came to 1 base and at J to 5 bases, leaving 7 bases not matched to a gene. The CDR3 length is 15 residues. CDR3 nucleotide sequence: TGTGCCAGCAGTGAAGGGATACAGGGGCCGTATGGCTACACCTTC. It encodes CASSEGIQGPYGYTF.

The chain uses TRBV3-1 (or the pseudogene TRBV3-2) and TRBJ2-2; unclear D gene. Trimming pared 1 base from V and 1 base from J, leaving 10 bases between. The germline gives CDR1 LGHDT, CDR2 YNNKEL (reference sequence). CDR3 size: 16 residues. The CDR3 here is CASSQVERLNTGELFF. For the CDR3, the DNA is TGTGCCAGCAGCCAAGTAGAACGACTGAACACCGGGGAGCTGTTTTTT.